These 19 T cell receptor beta chains originate from one sample sequenced in a study of T cells in Graves' hyperthyroidism and ophthalmopathy. TCR beta CDR3 regions were amplified from RNA transcripts. The study used the HTBI primer set for a first-round RT-PCR of the TCR CDR3. TCRdb re-derived calls from the multiplex PCR reads in MiXCR, one entry per CDR3 protein. The data show 250,000 to 300,000 distinct CDR3 sequences, approximately 17% seen once. The sequenced sample consisted of blood. The receptors were sampled from a woman aged 55-70 years with Graves' ophthalmopathy.

This clonotype was detected a few times. The gene calls are TRBV10-3 and TRBJ1-6, with D possibly matching TRBD1 (5 bases). Trimming took off 0 bases at V and 10 bases at J, with 10 bases between the two ends. CDR3 length: 14 amino acids. Germline V CDR1 and CDR2: ENHRY, SYGVKD. CDR3 nucleotide sequence: TGTGCCATCAGTGAGTCCGCCGGGGACTCACCCCTCCACTTT. It translates to CAISESAGDSPLHF.

In this sample, this clonotype turned up a few times. The chain links TRBV27 to TRBJ2-2; either TRBD1 or TRBD2 may fit D (5 bases each). The CDR3 has 15 residues. The germline V and J ends were trimmed by 5 bases and 6 bases, with 16 bases remaining between them. CDR1 and CDR2 from the germline V gene are MNHEY and SMNVEV (reference sequence). The CDR3 spells CASSPRWGSPGELFF. CDR3 DNA sequence: TGTGCCAGCAGTCCGAGGTGGGGGTCCCCCGGGGAGCTGTTTTTT.

This clonotype was seen many times. The gene calls are TRBV5-1 and TRBJ1-4, with TRBD1 identical over 7 bases. The CDR3 has 15 amino acids. Germline CDR1 SGHRS, CDR2 YFSETQ. Trimming took 7 bases from V and 3 from J; bases not matched to a gene: 9. The CDR3 nucleotides read TGCGCCAGCGCAGATAGCCAGGGGGCTAATGAAAAACTGTTTTTT. Amino acid sequence: CASADSQGANEKLFF.

This clonotype was detected ten times or more. The chain has TRBV4-1 and TRBJ1-5, with D perhaps matching TRBD1 (5 bases). Trimming removed 5 bases at V and 0 bases at J, with 17 bases between. Germline CDR1 is MGHRA and CDR2 is YSYEKL. This CDR3 has 17 residues. In DNA form, the CDR3 reads TGCGCCAGCAGCACGGGGTCGCAGGGAGGTAGCAATCAGCCCCAGCATTTT. The encoded protein is CASSTGSQGGSNQPQHF.

The sample holds a few counts of this clonotype. The J gene is TRBJ1-1, the V gene TRBV4-3; D remains unclear. This CDR3 has 15 residues. Trimming shortened V by 4 bases and J by 4 bases, and 16 bases separated the two germline ends. Per the germline V gene, CDR1 is LGHNA and CDR2 is YSLEER. CDR3 residues: CASSPVREESTEAFF. CDR3 in DNA: TGCGCCAGCAGCCCTGTGCGGGAGGAGAGCACTGAAGCTTTCTTT.

There are many counts of this clonotype. This chain connects TRBV18 to TRBJ2-5; TRBD1 matches 7 bases. Trimming removed 6 bases from V and 3 bases from J; junction bases left unmatched: 4. This CDR3 spans 13 amino acids. Germline CDR1 and CDR2: KGHSH and LQKENI. CDR3 DNA sequence: TGTGCCAGCTCCGGGACAGCCGAAGAGACCCAGTACTTC. Amino acids: CASSGTAEETQYF.

The chain recombines TRBV9 with TRBJ2-2, with 9 bases matching TRBD2. The J segment lost 6 bases and the V segment lost 0 bases, leaving 0 bases of the junction unmatched. CDR3 length equals 14 residues. CDR1 is SGDLS, CDR2 YYNGEE, per germline. Here the CDR3 DNA reads TGTGCCAGCAGCGTAGTAGCGGGGGCCGGGGAGCTGTTTTTT. Residues: CASSVVAGAGELFF.

This chain connects TRBV20-1 to TRBJ2-1; TRBD2 aligns across 7 bases. J gave up 9 bases and V 0 bases, and 14 bases lay outside the gene matches. CDR3 length: 16 residues. Germline values: CDR1 DFQATT, CDR2 SNEGSKA (reference sequence). This chain's CDR3 is CSAREPSGSRQGEQFF. As DNA, the CDR3 is TGCAGTGCTAGAGAGCCTAGCGGTAGCCGCCAGGGTGAGCAGTTCTTC.

Concerning this clonotype itself: This sequence may be a read error, since a much larger clone differs from it by one base. A read error is likely, as this CDR3 ends without the conserved phenylalanine or tryptophan. The chain links TRBV20-1 to TRBJ2-7, with a weak D call TRBD1 (6 bases). Germline V gives CDR1 DFQATT, CDR2 SNEGSKA (reference sequence). The V gene lost 0 bases and the J gene lost 0 bases, with 12 bases spanning the gap. The CDR3 consists of 15 residues. The CDR3 is CSARDLDRSSYEQYL. In DNA form, the CDR3 reads TGCAGTGCTAGAGATTTAGACAGGAGCTCCTACGAGCAGTACCTC.

The table lists this clonotype with many counts. The genes are TRBV28 and TRBJ1-1; TRBD1 matches 7 bases. The CDR3 runs 14 residues. V lost 6 bases to trimming and J lost 1 base; unmatched junction nucleotides: 5. Germline loops: CDR1 MDHEN, CDR2 SYDVKM. The CDR3 here is CASRVGQANTEAFF. The DNA for the CDR3 is TGTGCCAGCAGGGTTGGACAGGCGAACACTGAAGCTTTCTTT.

The chain joins TRBV19 to TRBJ2-3, with D perhaps matching TRBD1 (5 bases). Germline values: CDR1 LNHDA, CDR2 SQIVND (reference sequence). Trimming stripped 3 bases from V and 0 bases from J, with 7 bases between. CDR3 length equals 14 residues. This CDR3 reads CASSMWGSTDTQYF. In DNA, the CDR3 is TGTGCCAGTAGTATGTGGGGCAGCACAGATACGCAGTATTTT.

About this clonotype: A junction boundary mismatches the germline segment, possibly from a read error. V usage is TRBV7-7 and J usage is TRBJ2-5; D not certain. The CDR3 runs to 16 residues. Germline V gene data show CDR1 as SSHAT and CDR2 as FNYEAQ (reference sequence). In DNA form, the CDR3 reads TGTGCTAGCAGCTTTAGTCGTGTCCCGGCAGGCGGGACCCAGTACTTC. Protein product: CASSFSRVPAGGTQYF.

V usage is TRBV5-1 and J usage is TRBJ2-3; 9 bases fit TRBD1. In germline, CDR1 is SGHRS, CDR2 YFSETQ. The CDR3 sequence is 17 residues long. With 4 bases clipped from V and 2 bases from J, the junction kept 11 bases outside the gene matches. CDR3 sequence (DNA): TGCGCCAGCAGCCAGGGACAGGGAGGGTTTATCACAGATACGCAGTATTTT. Residues: CASSQGQGGFITDTQYF.

This clonotype was seen ten or more times. CDR3: CASSSDRLYKSPLHF. CDR3 nucleotide sequence: TGTGCCAGCAGCTCGGACAGGCTTTACAAGTCACCCCTCCACTTT. The V gene is TRBV7-2, the J gene TRBJ1-6; TRBD1 matches 7 bases. The CDR3 spans 15 residues. Losses at the gene ends were 4 bases for V and 10 bases for J; bases not matched to a gene: 10. Per the germline V gene, CDR1 is SGHTA and CDR2 is FQGNSA.

This clonotype was observed many times. V gene TRBV7-9 combines with J gene TRBJ1-2, with TRBD1 matching over 10 bases. CDR3 length equals 16 residues. The junction had 8 bases not matched to a gene; V was cut back by 5 bases and J by 2 bases. CDR1 SEHNR and CDR2 FQNEAQ come from the germline V gene (reference sequence). CDR3 residues: CASSAQPGQGNYGYTF. The CDR3 coding sequence is TGTGCCAGCAGCGCCCAACCGGGACAGGGGAACTATGGCTACACCTTC.

This clonotype was seen a few times. The chain employs TRBV4-3 and TRBJ1-2, with D possibly being TRBD1 (6 bases). The CDR3 sequence is 13 residues long. Deletions cut 5 bases from V and 6 bases from J, with 13 bases between. CDR1 is LGHNA, CDR2 YSLEER, per germline. CDR3 loop: CASSTHRADGYTF. The CDR3 DNA reads TGCGCCAGCAGCACCCACAGGGCGGATGGCTACACCTTC.

The chain uses TRBV20-1 and TRBJ2-7, with 7 bases that match TRBD2. This CDR3 spans 12 amino acids. Germline V gene sequence: CDR1 DFQATT, CDR2 SNEGSKA (reference sequence). V shed 6 bases and J 2 bases; nucleotides not matched to a gene: 4. In DNA, the CDR3 is TGCAGTGCCTCACTAGCGACCTACGAGCAGTACTTC. It is translated as CSASLATYEQYF.

This clonotype was seen many times. The CDR3 bases are TGTGCCAGCAGTTTAGTCACTAGCGGTATTGAGCAGTTCTTC. It codes for CASSLVTSGIEQFF. V and J are TRBV12-3 or TRBV12-4 and TRBJ2-1, with 8 bases fitting TRBD2. This CDR3 comprises 14 residues. The V gene end was trimmed by 1 base and the J gene end by 9 bases; junction bases not matched to a gene: 5.

In its sample, this clonotype was seen once. The J gene is TRBJ2-7, the V gene TRBV27, with D possibly TRBD1 on 9 matching bases. The germline V and J ends were trimmed by 1 base and 3 bases, with 16 bases remaining between them. Per the germline V gene, CDR1 is MNHEY and CDR2 is SMNVEV (reference sequence). CDR3 length: 16 residues. CDR3 sequence: CASSLYSGTGLYEQYF. The CDR3 DNA reads as TGTGCCAGCAGTTTATATAGCGGGACAGGGCTCTACGAGCAGTACTTC.